The next 29 T cell receptor beta chains were all read from a single sample in a study of CD8+CD57+ T cells in acquired aplastic anemia. Profiles of TCR beta VDJ and CDR3 were generated from a genomic DNA template. TCRdb reprocessed the reads via MiXCR and lists one record per CDR3 protein. The table lists about 100,000 distinct CDR3 sequences, around 53% of them singletons, with roughly a third in the top ten. The sequenced sample was sorted CD4+, CD8+, or CD8+CD57+ T cells (not recorded which) from PBMCs. The receptors come from a human donor in good health, serving as a control.

This clonotype was counted ten times or more. The chain links TRBV20-1 to TRBJ2-1; 13 bases are shared with TRBD2. Germline trimming cut 0 bases from V and 0 bases from J; bases unmatched to any gene: 8. The CDR3 extends over 19 amino acids. From germline, CDR1 is DFQATT and CDR2 SNEGSKA (reference sequence). The DNA for the CDR3 is TGCAGTGCTAGAGATCTGGGACTAGCGGGGTTCAGCTCCTACAATGAGCAGTTCTTC. Residues: CSARDLGLAGFSSYNEQFF.

This clonotype was picked up one time. This chain uses TRBV20-1 with TRBJ2-7, with a weak D call TRBD1 (5 bases). The CDR3 length is 14 residues. The germline V gene encodes CDR1 DFQATT and CDR2 SNEGSKA (reference sequence). Trimming pared 0 bases from V and 2 bases from J, leaving 11 bases between. The CDR3 nucleotides read TGCAGTGCTAGAGATCGGGCAGGGACCTACGAGCAGTACTTC. Translating gives CSARDRAGTYEQYF.

The V and J genes are TRBV7-2 and TRBJ1-2; 7 bases are a match to TRBD1. V was clipped by 5 bases and J by 2 bases; unmatched bases: 5. Germline-derived CDR1 and CDR2 are SGHTA and FQGNSA. The CDR3 consists of 14 residues. The CDR3 coding sequence is TGTGCCAGCAGCCCACGCAGGGGGAACTATGGCTACACCTTC. Its protein is CASSPRRGNYGYTF. The full variable domain, rest sourced from reference TRBV7-2 and TRBJ1-2, is GAGVSQSPSNKVTEKGKDVELRCDPISGHTALYWYRQSLGQGLEFLIYFQGNSAPDKSGLPSDRFSAERTGGSVSTLTIQRTQQEDSAVYLCASSPRRGNYGYTFGSGTRLTVV.

The V call is TRBV2, the J call TRBJ1-1, with a possible D match to TRBD1 (6 bases). V lost 7 bases to trimming and J lost 8 bases, with 11 bases between them. CDR1 and CDR2 (germline): SNHLY, FYNNEI. This CDR3 is 11 amino acids long. The CDR3 loop reads CASTLDREAFF. The DNA of the CDR3 is TGTGCCAGCACTCTCGACAGGGAAGCTTTCTTT.

This clonotype was picked up many times. The chain uses TRBV7-8 and TRBJ2-1; no clear D gene. The germline CDR1 and CDR2 sequences are SGHVS and FQNEAQ. This CDR3 has 13 amino acids. Between the trimmed V and J ends, which lost 3 bases and 8 bases, there was a span of 11 bases. For the CDR3, the DNA is TGTGCCAGCAGCTTTTTCGGGTACGATGAGCAGTTCTTC. Translating it yields CASSFFGYDEQFF.

The chain employs TRBV25-1 and TRBJ1-1; 8 bases line up with TRBD1. Germline loops: CDR1 MGHDK, CDR2 SYGVNS. The CDR3 contains 15 residues. J lost 3 bases, V lost 9 bases, and 12 bases had no gene match. The CDR3 sequence is CARPFIQGAHTEAFF. The CDR3, as DNA: TGTGCCAGGCCGTTTATCCAGGGGGCACACACTGAAGCTTTCTTT.

The table lists this clonotype with many counts. The rearrangement joins TRBV20-1 to TRBJ2-1; a possible D gene is TRBD2 (7 bases). The V gene's germline CDR1 is DFQATT and CDR2 SNEGSKA (reference sequence). This CDR3 has 15 amino acids. Deletions cut 0 bases from V and 12 bases from J, with 21 bases between. The CDR3 reads CSARDVTGGLVWQFF. The CDR3 region has the DNA TGCAGTGCTAGAGATGTAACGGGGGGCTTGGTGTGGCAGTTCTTC.

The genes are TRBV10-1 and TRBJ2-7, with a tentative D call TRBD1 (6 bases). CDR3 length equals 13 residues. Germline CDR1 WNHNN, CDR2 SYGVQD (reference sequence). The V end lost 6 bases, the J end lost 1 base, and 10 bases lay between the germline ends. The DNA for the CDR3 is TGCGCCAGCAGCTCAGGGACATCCTACGAGCAGTACTTC. It codes for CASSSGTSYEQYF.

This clonotype was counted a few times. This chain uses TRBV19 with TRBJ2-1; TRBD2 matches 12 bases. Germline values: CDR1 LNHDA, CDR2 SQIVND (reference sequence). J was trimmed by 6 bases and V by 3 bases; bases with no gene match: 3. The length of the CDR3 is 15 residues. The CDR3 DNA sequence: TGTGCCAGTAGTATCGGACTAGCGGGGATCAATGAGCAGTTCTTC. Its translation: CASSIGLAGINEQFF.

This clonotype has at least ten counts. The chain is built from TRBV5-6 and TRBJ2-3, with unresolved D. Between the trimmed V and J ends, which lost 5 bases and 0 bases, there was a span of 13 bases. Per the germline V gene, CDR1 is SGHDT and CDR2 is YYEEEE. This CDR3 has 15 residues. The CDR3 DNA follows: TGTGCCAGCAGTAAACTAAGCTCGAGCACAGATACGCAGTATTTT. It yields the protein CASSKLSSSTDTQYF.

This clonotype has a handful of counts. The genes are TRBV6-1 and TRBJ1-3; no firm D call. The V and J ends lost 2 bases and 8 bases respectively, with 22 bases between them. The CDR3 extends over 17 amino acids. Germline V gene data show CDR1 as MNHNS and CDR2 as SASEGT. Here the CDR3 reads CASSESPRLYTGDTIYF. For the CDR3, the DNA is TGTGCCAGCAGTGAAAGCCCCCGGCTGTATACCGGGGACACCATATATTTT.

The chain links TRBV6-1 to TRBJ2-7; maybe TRBD1 (6 bases). This CDR3 contains 14 residues. Germline CDR1 is MNHNS and CDR2 is SASEGT. V was shortened by 5 bases and J by 5 bases, with 16 bases between the two germline ends. The CDR3 here is CASSRNRGGNEQYF. The CDR3 DNA follows: TGTGCCAGCAGTCGTAACCGAGGGGGAAACGAGCAGTACTTC.

Written as DNA, the CDR3 is TGCGCCAGCAGTCAGGAGACTAGCGGGGGTGGGGAAGAGACCCAGTACTTC. This gives the protein CASSQETSGGGEETQYF. The rearrangement uses TRBV5-1 and TRBJ2-5, with 12 nucleotides matching TRBD2. Per germline, CDR1 SGHRS and CDR2 YFSETQ. Unmatched junction bases numbered 11, after V lost 5 bases and J lost 3 bases. CDR3 length equals 17 residues. The full variable domain, its missing parts supplied by reference TRBV5-1 and TRBJ2-5, is KAGVTQTPRYLIKTRGQQVTLSCSPISGHRSVSWYQQTPGQGLQFLFEYFSETQRNKGNFPGRFSGRQFSNSRSEMNVSTLELGDSALYLCASSQETSGGGEETQYFGPGTRLLVL.

The chain employs TRBV2 and TRBJ2-3; perhaps TRBD2 as D (5 bases). Per the germline V gene, CDR1 is SNHLY and CDR2 is FYNNEI. Trimming stripped 5 bases from V and 3 bases from J, with 12 bases between. The CDR3 length is 14 residues. CDR3 bases: TGTGCCAGCAGTAGGACTCAGGAAACAGATACGCAGTATTTT. Translated: CASSRTQETDTQYF. Variable domain in full (rest from reference TRBV2 and TRBJ2-3): EPEVTQTPSHQVTQMGQEVILRCVPISNHLYFYWYRQILGQKVEFLVSFYNNEISEKSEIFDDQFSVERPDGSNFTLKIRSTKLEDSAMYFCASSRTQETDTQYFGPGTRLTVL.

The rearrangement links TRBV10-3 to TRBJ2-5; tentative D call: TRBD2 (7 bases). The CDR3 extends over 15 amino acids. With 3 bases removed from V and 5 bases from J, the gap between germline ends came to 16 bases. CDR1 and CDR2 from the germline V gene are ENHRY and SYGVKD. The CDR3 DNA sequence: TGTGCCATCAGTGAACGAAGGGCGGGGGCGGAGACCCAGTACTTC. It specifies CAISERRAGAETQYF.

This clonotype was seen just once. This chain joins TRBV29-1 and TRBJ1-1; 10 nucleotides line up with TRBD1. The CDR3 totals 14 residues. Germline CDR1 and CDR2: SQVTM and ANQGSEA. V shed 5 bases and J 6 bases; nucleotides not matched to a gene: 9. CDR3 sequence (DNA): TGCAGCGTTCTCCCCGATGGGACAGGGGCTGAAGCTTTCTTT. It codes for CSVLPDGTGAEAFF.

The gene calls are TRBV29-1 and TRBJ2-7, with 11 nucleotides matching TRBD1. Trimming at V came to 7 bases and at J to 2 bases, leaving 4 bases not matched to a gene. CDR1 is SQVTM and CDR2 is ANQGSEA in the germline V gene. CDR3 length equals 13 residues. The CDR3 DNA is TGCAGCGCGGGACAGGGGGAGGCCTACGAGCAGTACTTC. Translating gives CSAGQGEAYEQYF.

The DNA for the CDR3 is TGTGCCAGCAGCCCCGGGGGGAGGCCCCATGAGCAGTTCTTT. Amino acids: CASSPGGRPHEQFF. The chain joins TRBV7-3 to TRBJ1-1; D is perhaps TRBD1 (5 bases). The germline V gene has CDR1 SGHTA and CDR2 FQGTGA. The CDR3 sequence is 14 residues long. Trimming cost V 5 bases and J 14 bases, with 24 bases left between them.

At least ten counts were recorded for this clonotype. V gene TRBV6-5 combines with J gene TRBJ2-3; D may be TRBD2 (5 bases). The CDR3 sequence is 15 residues long. The germline CDR1 and CDR2 sequences are MNHEY and SVGAGI. V lost 0 bases to trimming and J lost 3 bases, with 10 bases between them. CDR3 region: CASSYSTGYTDTQYF. Here the CDR3 DNA reads TGTGCCAGCAGTTACTCGACGGGGTATACAGATACGCAGTATTTT.

This chain connects TRBV7-2 to TRBJ2-7, with a possible D match to TRBD2 (5 bases). This CDR3 is 14 amino acids long. Trimming cost V 2 bases and J 2 bases, with 10 bases left between them. Germline-derived CDR1 and CDR2 are SGHTA and FQGNSA. The CDR3 reads CASSLTGMAYEQYF. The CDR3 nucleotides read TGTGCCAGCAGCTTAACGGGGATGGCCTACGAGCAGTACTTC.

This clonotype was recorded at least ten times. The V gene is TRBV6-5, the J gene TRBJ1-2; TRBD1 matches at 7 bases. This CDR3 has 16 amino acids. Germline V gene sequence: CDR1 MNHEY, CDR2 SVGAGI. V lost 8 bases, J lost 0 bases, and 12 bases stayed unmatched. The CDR3 nucleotides read TGTGCCAGCGCCGGGCCGGTGGGACAGCCTAACTATGGCTACACCTTC. This codes for CASAGPVGQPNYGYTF.

The chain has TRBV20-1 and TRBJ2-7; 10 positions match TRBD1. CDR3 size: 15 residues. J lost 7 bases, V lost 0 bases, and 9 bases had no gene match. Germline CDR1 reads DFQATT; CDR2 reads SNEGSKA (reference sequence). CDR3 residues: CSAREGTGDSGEQYF. The CDR3 DNA reads as TGCAGTGCTAGAGAAGGGACAGGGGATTCGGGGGAGCAGTACTTC.

As regards this clonotype: Compared with germline, one end of the junction differs, possibly owing to a read error. CDR3 coding DNA: TGTGCCTGCAGGGCTGCGGGACAGGGGTACGAGCAGTACTTC. It yields the protein CACRAAGQGYEQYF. This chain links TRBV27 with TRBJ2-7; 10 bases line up with TRBD1. CDR1 and CDR2 from the germline V gene are MNHEY and SMNVEV (reference sequence). The CDR3 runs 14 residues.

This clonotype has ten or more counts. The CDR3 bases are TGTGCCAGCAGCTTGAACGGGGTGGAGACCCAGTACTTC. Translation gives CASSLNGVETQYF. The genes are TRBV5-4 and TRBJ2-5; D is perhaps TRBD2 (5 bases). V was trimmed by 1 base and J by 5 bases, leaving 9 bases between them. Germline loops: CDR1 SGHNT, CDR2 YYREEE (reference sequence). This CDR3 contains 13 residues.

V is TRBV7-8 and J is TRBJ1-1; no clear D. CDR1 SGHVS and CDR2 FQNEAQ come from the germline V gene. The germline V and J ends were trimmed by 5 bases and 2 bases, with 9 bases remaining between them. The CDR3 covers 13 residues. CDR3: CASSLVPNTEAFF. DNA for the CDR3: TGTGCCAGCAGCCTAGTCCCAAACACTGAAGCTTTCTTT.

This clonotype has ten or more counts. CDR3 sequence reads: CASSLAGAGPTYEQYF. The CDR3 coding sequence is TGTGCCAGCAGTTTAGCGGGCGCCGGGCCGACCTACGAGCAGTACTTC. V usage is TRBV6-5 and J usage is TRBJ2-7; TRBD2 matches at 7 bases. This CDR3 region has 16 residues. CDR1 and CDR2 from the germline V gene are MNHEY and SVGAGI. Trimming at V came to 4 bases and at J to 2 bases, leaving 11 bases not matched to a gene.

This clonotype was observed at least ten times. This chain links TRBV4-3 with TRBJ2-7; the D gene is possibly TRBD1 (6 bases). The CDR3 spans 16 residues. Trimming removed 0 bases from V and 5 bases from J, with 17 bases in between. The germline V gene encodes CDR1 LGHNA and CDR2 YSLEER. Here the CDR3 DNA reads TGCGCCAGCAGCCAAGATTACCCAGGGGACCTACACGAGCAGTACTTC. This codes for CASSQDYPGDLHEQYF.

The J gene is TRBJ1-2, the V gene TRBV5-5; D may be TRBD1 (6 bases). The CDR3 has 14 residues. Trimming cost V 7 bases and J 4 bases, with 17 bases left between them. The germline gives CDR1 SGHKS, CDR2 YYEKEE (reference sequence). The CDR3 nucleotides are TGTGCCAGCCATGGGGGCACAATTAGCTATGGCTACACCTTC. Protein sequence: CASHGGTISYGYTF.

This clonotype came up many times. The chain carries TRBV4-1 and TRBJ1-1; no definite D call. This CDR3 has 13 amino acids. Germline V gene lookup returns CDR1 MGHRA and CDR2 YSYEKL. Trimming shortened V by 2 bases and J by 8 bases, and 12 bases separated the two germline ends. The CDR3 nucleotides read TGCGCCAGCAGCCAATATTATGACGGCGAAGCTTTCTTT. This codes for CASSQYYDGEAFF.